This TCR beta chain was recorded in a study of blood T cell repertoires in COVID-19. Study-wide background: Samples came from the United States, Italy and Spain, spanning acute and convalescent COVID-19. The analysed material was cDNA or gDNA that came from T cells, B-cell-depleted T cells, or PBMCs.

Data came from immunoSEQ multiplex PCR; TCRdb stores just in-frame clones and leaves some out. The repertoire holds about 50,000 clones, with about 88% as singletons. The CDR3 extends over 13 amino acids. CDR1 is SEHNR, CDR2 FQNEAQ, per germline (reference sequence). Losses at the gene ends were 5 bases for V and 4 bases for J; bases not matched to a gene: 3. The rearrangement joins TRBV7-9 to TRBJ1-1, with TRBD1 identical over 8 bases. The source of this sequence is a human donor in a cohort sampled during active COVID-19. What was sequenced was peripheral blood. The CDR3, as DNA: TGTGCCAGCAGCCAAACAGGGGGCACTGAAGCTTTCTTT. Translated, it gives CASSQTGGTEAFF.